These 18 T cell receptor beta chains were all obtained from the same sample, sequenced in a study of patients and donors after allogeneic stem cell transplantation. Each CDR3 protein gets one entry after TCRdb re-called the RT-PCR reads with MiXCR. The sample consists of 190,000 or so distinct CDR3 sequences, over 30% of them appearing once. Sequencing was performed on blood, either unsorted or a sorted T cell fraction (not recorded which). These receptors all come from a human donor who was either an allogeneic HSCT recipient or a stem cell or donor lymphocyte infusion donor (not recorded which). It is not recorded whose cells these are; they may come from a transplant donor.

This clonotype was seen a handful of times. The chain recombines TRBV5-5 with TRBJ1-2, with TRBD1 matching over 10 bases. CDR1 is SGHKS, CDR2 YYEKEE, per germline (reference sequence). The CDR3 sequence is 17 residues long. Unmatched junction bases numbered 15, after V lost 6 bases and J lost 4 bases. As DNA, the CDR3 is TGTGCCAGCAACGTGGACAGGGGGAGAATTTCCCTCTATGGCTACACCTTC. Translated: CASNVDRGRISLYGYTF.

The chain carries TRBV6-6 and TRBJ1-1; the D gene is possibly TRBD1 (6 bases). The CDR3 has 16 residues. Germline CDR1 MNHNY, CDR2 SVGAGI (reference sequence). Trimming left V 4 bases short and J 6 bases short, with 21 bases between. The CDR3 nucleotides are TGTGCCAGCAGTTCCCTCAACAGGGCCAAGAGAGCTGAAGCTTTCTTT. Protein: CASSSLNRAKRAEAFF.

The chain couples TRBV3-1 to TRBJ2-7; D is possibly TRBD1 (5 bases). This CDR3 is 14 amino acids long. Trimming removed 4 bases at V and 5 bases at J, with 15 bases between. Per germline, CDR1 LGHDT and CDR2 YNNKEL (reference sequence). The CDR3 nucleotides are TGTGCCAGCAGCCCTTCGGCTGGACACAACGAGCAGTACTTC. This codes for CASSPSAGHNEQYF.

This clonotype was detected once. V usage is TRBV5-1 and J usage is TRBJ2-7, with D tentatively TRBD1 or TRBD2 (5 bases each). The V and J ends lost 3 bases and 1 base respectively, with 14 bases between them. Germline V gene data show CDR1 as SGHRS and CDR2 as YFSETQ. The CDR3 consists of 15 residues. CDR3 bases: TGCGCCAGCAGCTACTACGGGACGGAATCCTACGAGCAGTACTTC. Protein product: CASSYYGTESYEQYF.

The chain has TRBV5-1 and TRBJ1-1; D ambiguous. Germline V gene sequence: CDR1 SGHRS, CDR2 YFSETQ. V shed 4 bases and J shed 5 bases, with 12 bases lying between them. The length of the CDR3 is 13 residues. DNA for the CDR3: TGCGCCAGCAGCACCCACCGGAGGACTGAAGCTTTCTTT. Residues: CASSTHRRTEAFF.

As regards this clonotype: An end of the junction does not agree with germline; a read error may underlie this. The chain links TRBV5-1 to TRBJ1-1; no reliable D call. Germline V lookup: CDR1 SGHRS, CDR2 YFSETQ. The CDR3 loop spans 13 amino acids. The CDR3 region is CATSRRVNTETFF. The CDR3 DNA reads TGCGCCACCTCAAGACGCGTGAACACTGAAACTTTCTTT.

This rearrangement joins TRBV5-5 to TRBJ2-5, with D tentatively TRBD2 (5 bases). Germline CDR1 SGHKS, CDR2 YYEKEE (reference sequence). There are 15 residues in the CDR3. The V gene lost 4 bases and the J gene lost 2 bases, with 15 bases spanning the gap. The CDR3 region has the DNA TGTGCCAGCAGCCCCCTGGCGGGTTTGCAAGAGACCCAGTACTTC. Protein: CASSPLAGLQETQYF.

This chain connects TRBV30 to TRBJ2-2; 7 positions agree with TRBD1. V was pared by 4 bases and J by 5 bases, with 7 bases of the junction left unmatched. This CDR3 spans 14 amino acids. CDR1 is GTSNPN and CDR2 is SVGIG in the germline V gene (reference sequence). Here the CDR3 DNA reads TGTGCCTGGACCCGACAGGGACGGACCGGGGAGCTGTTTTTT. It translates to CAWTRQGRTGELFF.

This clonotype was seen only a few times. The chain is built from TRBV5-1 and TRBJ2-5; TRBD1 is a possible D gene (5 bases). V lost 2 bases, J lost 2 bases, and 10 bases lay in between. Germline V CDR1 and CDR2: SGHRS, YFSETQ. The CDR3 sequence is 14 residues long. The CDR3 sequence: CASSFGQRQETQYF. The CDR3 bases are TGCGCCAGCAGCTTCGGACAAAGACAAGAGACCCAGTACTTC.

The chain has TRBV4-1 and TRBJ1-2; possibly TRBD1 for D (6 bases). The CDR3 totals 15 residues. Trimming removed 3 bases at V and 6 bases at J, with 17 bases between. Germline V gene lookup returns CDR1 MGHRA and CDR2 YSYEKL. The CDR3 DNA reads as TGCGCCAGCAGCCATCGAATGGACAGTTTGAATGGCTACACCTTC. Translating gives CASSHRMDSLNGYTF.

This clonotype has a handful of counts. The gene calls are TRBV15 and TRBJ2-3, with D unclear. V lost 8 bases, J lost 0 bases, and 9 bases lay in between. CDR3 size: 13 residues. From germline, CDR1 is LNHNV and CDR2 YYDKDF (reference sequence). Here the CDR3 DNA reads TGTGCCACCGCAGTTGGTAGCACAGATACGCAGTATTTT. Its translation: CATAVGSTDTQYF.

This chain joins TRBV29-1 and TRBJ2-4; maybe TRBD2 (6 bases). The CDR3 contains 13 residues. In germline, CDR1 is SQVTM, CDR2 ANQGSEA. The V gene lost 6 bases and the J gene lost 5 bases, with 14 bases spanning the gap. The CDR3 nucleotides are TGCAGCGTCGACAGATTAGCGGAAAACATTCAGTACTTC. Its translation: CSVDRLAENIQYF.

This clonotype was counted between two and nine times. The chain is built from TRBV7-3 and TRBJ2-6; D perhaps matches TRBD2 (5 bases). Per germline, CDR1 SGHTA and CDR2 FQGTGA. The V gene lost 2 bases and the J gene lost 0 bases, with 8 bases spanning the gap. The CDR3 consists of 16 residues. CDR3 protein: CASSLEGSSGANVLTF. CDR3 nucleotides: TGTGCCAGCAGCTTAGAGGGAAGCTCTGGGGCCAACGTCCTGACTTTC.

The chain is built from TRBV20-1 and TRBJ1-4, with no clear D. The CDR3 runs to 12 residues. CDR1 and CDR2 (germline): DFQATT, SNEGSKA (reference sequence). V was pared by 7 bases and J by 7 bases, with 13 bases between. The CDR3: CSVPQRPEKLFF. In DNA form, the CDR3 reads TGCAGTGTCCCCCAGAGGCCTGAAAAACTGTTTTTT.

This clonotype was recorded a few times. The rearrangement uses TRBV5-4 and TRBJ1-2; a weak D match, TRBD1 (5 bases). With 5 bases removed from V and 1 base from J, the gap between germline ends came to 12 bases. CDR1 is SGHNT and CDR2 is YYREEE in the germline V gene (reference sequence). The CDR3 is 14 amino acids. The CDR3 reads CASSRRGINYGYTF. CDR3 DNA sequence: TGTGCCAGCAGTCGTCGGGGGATTAACTATGGCTACACCTTC. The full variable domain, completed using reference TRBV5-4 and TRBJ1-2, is ETGVTQSPTHLIKTRGQQVTLRCSSQSGHNTVSWYQQALGQGPQFIFQYYREEENGRGNFPPRFSGLQFPNYSSELNVNALELDDSALYLCASSRRGINYGYTFGSGTRLTVV.

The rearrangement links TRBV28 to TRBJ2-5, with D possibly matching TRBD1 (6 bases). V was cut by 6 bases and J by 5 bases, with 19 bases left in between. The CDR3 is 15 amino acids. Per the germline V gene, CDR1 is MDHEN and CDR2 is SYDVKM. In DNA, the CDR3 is TGTGCCAGCAGCTGGGATACAGGGCTTCGGGAGACCCAGTACTTC. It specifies CASSWDTGLRETQYF.

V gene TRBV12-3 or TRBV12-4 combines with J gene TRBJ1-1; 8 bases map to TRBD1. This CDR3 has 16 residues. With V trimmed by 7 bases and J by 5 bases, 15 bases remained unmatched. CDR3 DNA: TGTGCCAGCACTCCCTGGAGCACAGGGGGTGGGACTGAAGCTTTCTTT. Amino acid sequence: CASTPWSTGGGTEAFF.

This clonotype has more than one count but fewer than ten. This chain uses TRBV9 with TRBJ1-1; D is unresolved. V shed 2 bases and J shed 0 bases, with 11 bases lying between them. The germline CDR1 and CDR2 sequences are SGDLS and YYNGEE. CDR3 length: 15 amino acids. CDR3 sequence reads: CASSVDPSMNTEAFF. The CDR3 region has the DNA TGTGCCAGCAGCGTCGACCCAAGCATGAACACTGAAGCTTTCTTT.